This TCR beta chain emerged from a study of tumor and adjacent non-tumor tissue in lung cancer. The template was RNA from unsorted bulk tissue. This CDR3 spans 16 amino acids. The library came from three nested PCR rounds adapted from ARM-PCR protocols. Each CDR3 protein gets one entry after TCRdb re-called the multiplex PCR reads with MiXCR. Among about 93,000 distinct CDR3 sequences listed, 65% to 75% were seen once. Sequenced: lung tumor tissue. The V call is TRBV12-3 or TRBV12-4, the J call TRBJ2-7; D might be TRBD2 (6 bases). The origin of this receptor is a man between 60 and 70 years old with non-small cell lung cancer. CDR3 loop: CVNSLLRTGSAYEQYF. CDR3 bases: TGTGTCAACAGTTTATTACGAACCGGGAGTGCATACGAGCAGTACTTC.